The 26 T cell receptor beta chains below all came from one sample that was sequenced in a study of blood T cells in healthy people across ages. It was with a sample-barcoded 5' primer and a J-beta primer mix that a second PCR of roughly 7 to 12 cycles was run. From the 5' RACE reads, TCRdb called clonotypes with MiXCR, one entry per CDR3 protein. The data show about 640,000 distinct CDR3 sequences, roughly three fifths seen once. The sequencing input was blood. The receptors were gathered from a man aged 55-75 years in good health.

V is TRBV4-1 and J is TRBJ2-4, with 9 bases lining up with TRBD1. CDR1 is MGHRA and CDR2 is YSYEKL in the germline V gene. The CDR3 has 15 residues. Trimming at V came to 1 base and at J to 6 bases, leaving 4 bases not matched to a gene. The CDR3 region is CASSQAPGQGNIQYF. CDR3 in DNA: TGCGCCAGCAGCCAAGCTCCGGGACAGGGAAACATTCAGTACTTC.

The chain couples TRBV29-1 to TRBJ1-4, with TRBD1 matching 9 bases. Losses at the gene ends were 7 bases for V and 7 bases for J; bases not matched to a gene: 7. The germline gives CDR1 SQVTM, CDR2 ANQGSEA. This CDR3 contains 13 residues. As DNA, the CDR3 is TGCAGCGGAATCACAGGGGGCGTTGAAAAACTGTTTTTT. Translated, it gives CSGITGGVEKLFF.

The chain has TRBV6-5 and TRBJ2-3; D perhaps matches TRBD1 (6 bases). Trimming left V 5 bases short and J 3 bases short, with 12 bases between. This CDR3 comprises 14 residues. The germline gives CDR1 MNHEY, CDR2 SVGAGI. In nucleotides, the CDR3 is TGTGCCAGCAGTATCCCGGGACAAACAGATACGCAGTATTTT. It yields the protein CASSIPGQTDTQYF.

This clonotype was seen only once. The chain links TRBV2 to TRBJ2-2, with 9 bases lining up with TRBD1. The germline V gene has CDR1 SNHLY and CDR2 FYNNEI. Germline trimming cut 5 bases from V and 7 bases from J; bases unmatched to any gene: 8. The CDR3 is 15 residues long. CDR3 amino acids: CASSPRTGEDGELFF. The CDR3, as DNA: TGTGCCAGCAGTCCCCGGACAGGGGAGGACGGGGAGCTGTTTTTT.

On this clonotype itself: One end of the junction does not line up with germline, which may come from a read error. The CDR3 is CANSVGGGGDAEYF. The CDR3 coding sequence is TGTGCCAACAGTGTCGGGGGGGGAGGAGATGCGGAGTATTTT. This chain links TRBV12-3 or TRBV12-4 with TRBJ2-3; 8 bases map to TRBD2. The CDR3 is made up of 14 amino acids.

The CDR3, as DNA: TGTGCCAGCCGAGGGGATGATTCACCCCTCCACTTT. Its protein is CASRGDDSPLHF. The gene calls are TRBV10-3 and TRBJ1-6; possibly TRBD1 for D (5 bases). The length of the CDR3 is 12 residues. The V gene lost 10 bases and the J gene lost 8 bases, with 12 bases spanning the gap. CDR1 is ENHRY and CDR2 is SYGVKD in the germline V gene.

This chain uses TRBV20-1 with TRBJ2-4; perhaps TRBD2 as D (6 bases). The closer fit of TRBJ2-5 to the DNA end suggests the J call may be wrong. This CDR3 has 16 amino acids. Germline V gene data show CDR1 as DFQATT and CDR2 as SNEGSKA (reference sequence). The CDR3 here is CSARDTFSGTFETQYF. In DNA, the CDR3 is TGCAGTGCTAGAGATACGTTCTCCGGGACTTTTGAGACCCAGTACTTC.

CDR3: CASSQAGGGTDTQYF. The CDR3 coding sequence is TGTGCCAGCAGCCAGGCAGGCGGGGGCACAGATACGCAGTATTTT. The chain carries TRBV3-1 and TRBJ2-3; tentative D call: TRBD2 (6 bases). The CDR3 totals 15 residues. V was clipped by 3 bases and J by 1 base, with 11 bases between them. Germline assignment: CDR1 LGHDT and CDR2 YNNKEL (reference sequence).

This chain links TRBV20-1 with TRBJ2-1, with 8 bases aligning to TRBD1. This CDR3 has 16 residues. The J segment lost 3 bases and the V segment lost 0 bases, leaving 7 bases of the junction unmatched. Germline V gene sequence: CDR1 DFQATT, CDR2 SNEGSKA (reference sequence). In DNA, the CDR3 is TGCAGTGCTAGAGATATTGGAACAGGGGGCTACAATGAGCAGTTCTTC. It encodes CSARDIGTGGYNEQFF.

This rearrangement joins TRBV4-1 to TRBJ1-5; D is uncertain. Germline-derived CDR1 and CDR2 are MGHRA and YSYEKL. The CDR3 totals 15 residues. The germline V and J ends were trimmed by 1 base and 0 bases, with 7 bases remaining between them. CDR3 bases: TGCGCCAGCAGCCAAGTAGTCATTAGCAATCAGCCCCAGCATTTT. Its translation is CASSQVVISNQPQHF.

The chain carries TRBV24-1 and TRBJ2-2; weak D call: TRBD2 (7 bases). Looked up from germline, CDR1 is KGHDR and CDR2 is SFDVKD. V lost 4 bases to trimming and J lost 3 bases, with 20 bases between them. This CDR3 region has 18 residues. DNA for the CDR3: TGTGCCACCAGTGACCCCGGGACAAGGGGGGGATACACCGGGGAGCTGTTTTTT. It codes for CATSDPGTRGGYTGELFF.

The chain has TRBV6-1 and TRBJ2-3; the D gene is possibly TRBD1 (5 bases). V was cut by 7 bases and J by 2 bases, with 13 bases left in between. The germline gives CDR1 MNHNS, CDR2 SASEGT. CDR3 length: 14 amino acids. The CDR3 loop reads CASKQVSPTDTQYF. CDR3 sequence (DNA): TGTGCCAGCAAACAGGTGTCCCCCACAGATACGCAGTATTTT.

CDR3 sequence reads: CSADERGRDTQYF. In DNA, the CDR3 is TGCAGTGCTGACGAGCGGGGTAGGGATACGCAGTATTTT. J is TRBJ2-3 and V is TRBV20-1; 7 positions match TRBD2. Germline CDR1 is DFQATT and CDR2 is SNEGSKA (reference sequence). The CDR3 loop spans 13 amino acids. After removal of 5 bases from V and 6 bases from J, the junction contained 8 bases not matched to a gene.

DNA for the CDR3: TGTGCCAGCAGCCGCAACAGGGGGAACACTGAAGCTTTCTTT. Translating gives CASSRNRGNTEAFF. The chain recombines TRBV11-2 with TRBJ1-1, with 7 bases that match TRBD1. V shed 5 bases and J 1 base; nucleotides not matched to a gene: 4. Germline assignment: CDR1 SGHAT and CDR2 FQNNGV. The CDR3 loop spans 14 amino acids.

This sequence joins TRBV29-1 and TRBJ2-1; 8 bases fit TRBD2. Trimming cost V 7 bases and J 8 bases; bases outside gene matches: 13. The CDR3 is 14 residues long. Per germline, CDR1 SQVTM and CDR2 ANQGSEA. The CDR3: CSAFTGGVVDEQFF. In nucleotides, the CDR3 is TGCAGCGCCTTTACCGGGGGGGTCGTCGATGAGCAGTTCTTC.

CDR3 sequence: CASSQDPAPREYGYTF. Here the CDR3 DNA reads TGTGCCAGCAGCCAAGATCCCGCCCCCAGGGAGTATGGCTACACCTTC. V is TRBV4-2 and J is TRBJ1-2; the D gene is possibly TRBD1 (5 bases). The CDR3 contains 16 residues. Germline CDR1 and CDR2: LGHNA and YNFKEQ. The V end was cut by 0 bases, the J end by 5 bases, with 16 bases between.

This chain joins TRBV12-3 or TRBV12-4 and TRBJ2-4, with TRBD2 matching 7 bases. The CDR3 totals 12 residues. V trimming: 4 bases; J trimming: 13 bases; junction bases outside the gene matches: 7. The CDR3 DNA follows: TGTGCCAGCAGTTCAGGACTAGACCAGCAGTACTTC. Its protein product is CASSSGLDQQYF.

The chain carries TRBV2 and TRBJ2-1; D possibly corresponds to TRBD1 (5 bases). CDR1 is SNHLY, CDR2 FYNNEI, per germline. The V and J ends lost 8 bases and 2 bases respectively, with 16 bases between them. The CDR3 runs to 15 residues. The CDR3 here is CASSRARRPYNEQFF. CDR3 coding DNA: TGTGCCAGCTCCAGGGCCCGGCGGCCCTACAATGAGCAGTTCTTC. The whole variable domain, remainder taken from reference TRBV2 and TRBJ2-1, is EPEVTQTPSHQVTQMGQEVILRCVPISNHLYFYWYRQILGQKVEFLVSFYNNEISEKSEIFDDQFSVERPDGSNFTLKIRSTKLEDSAMYFCASSRARRPYNEQFFGPGTRLTVL.

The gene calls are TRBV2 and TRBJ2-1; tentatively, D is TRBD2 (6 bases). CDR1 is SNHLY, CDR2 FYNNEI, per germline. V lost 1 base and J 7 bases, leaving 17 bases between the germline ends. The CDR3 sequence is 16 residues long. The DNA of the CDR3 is TGTGCCAGCAGTGAAGAACTAGCTTTGTTGGGGAATGAGCAGTTCTTC. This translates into CASSEELALLGNEQFF. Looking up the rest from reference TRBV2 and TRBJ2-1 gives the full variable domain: EPEVTQTPSHQVTQMGQEVILRCVPISNHLYFYWYRQILGQKVEFLVSFYNNEISEKSEIFDDQFSVERPDGSNFTLKIRSTKLEDSAMYFCASSEELALLGNEQFFGPGTRLTVL.

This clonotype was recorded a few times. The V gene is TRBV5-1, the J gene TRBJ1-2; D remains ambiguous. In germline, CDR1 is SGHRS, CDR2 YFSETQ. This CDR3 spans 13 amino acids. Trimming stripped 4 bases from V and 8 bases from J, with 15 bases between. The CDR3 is CASSPIRRRGYTF. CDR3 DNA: TGCGCCAGCAGCCCCATACGTAGGAGGGGCTACACCTTC.

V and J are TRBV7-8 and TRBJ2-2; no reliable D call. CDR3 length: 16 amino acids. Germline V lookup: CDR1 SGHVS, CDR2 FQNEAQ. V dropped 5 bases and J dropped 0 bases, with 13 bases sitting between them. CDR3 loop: CASSLSRWANTGELFF. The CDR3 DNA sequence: TGTGCCAGCAGCCTTTCTAGGTGGGCGAACACCGGGGAGCTGTTTTTT.

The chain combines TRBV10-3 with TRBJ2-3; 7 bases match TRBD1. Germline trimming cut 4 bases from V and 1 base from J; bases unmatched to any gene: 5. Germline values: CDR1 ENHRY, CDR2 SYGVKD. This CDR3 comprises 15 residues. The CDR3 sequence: CAISAWQGGTDTQYF. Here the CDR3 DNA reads TGTGCCATCAGTGCGTGGCAGGGGGGCACAGATACGCAGTATTTT.

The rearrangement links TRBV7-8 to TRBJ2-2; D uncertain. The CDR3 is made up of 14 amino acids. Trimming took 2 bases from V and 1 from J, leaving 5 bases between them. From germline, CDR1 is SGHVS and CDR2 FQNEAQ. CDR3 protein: CASSLSGNTGELFF. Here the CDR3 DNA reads TGTGCCAGCAGCTTATCTGGGAACACCGGGGAGCTGTTTTTT.

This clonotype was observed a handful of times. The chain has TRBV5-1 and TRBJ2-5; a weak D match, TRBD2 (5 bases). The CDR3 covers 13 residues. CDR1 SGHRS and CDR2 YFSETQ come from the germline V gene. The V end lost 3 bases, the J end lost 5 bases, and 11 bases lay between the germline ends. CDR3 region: CASSSRAEETQYF. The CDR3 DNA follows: TGCGCCAGCAGCTCAAGAGCGGAGGAGACCCAGTACTTC.

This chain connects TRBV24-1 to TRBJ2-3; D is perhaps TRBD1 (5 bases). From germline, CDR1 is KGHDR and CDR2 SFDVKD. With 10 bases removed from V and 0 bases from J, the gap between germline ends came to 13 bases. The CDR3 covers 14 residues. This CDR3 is CATGASSSTDTQYF. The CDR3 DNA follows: TGTGCCACTGGGGCTAGTTCTAGCACAGATACGCAGTATTTT.

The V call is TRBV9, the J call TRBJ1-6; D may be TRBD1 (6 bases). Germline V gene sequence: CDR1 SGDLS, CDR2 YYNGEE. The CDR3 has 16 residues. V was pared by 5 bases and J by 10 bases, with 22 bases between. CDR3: CASSPRATGSGSPLHF. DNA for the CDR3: TGTGCCAGCAGTCCCCGCGCTACAGGGTCGGGATCACCCCTCCACTTT.